This T cell receptor (beta chain) was sequenced during a study of response to subunit inactivated influenza vaccine. There are 13 residues in the CDR3. V lost 5 bases to trimming and J lost 7 bases, with 9 bases between them. This clonotype was seen a few times. TCRdb itself ran the RT-PCR reads through MiXCR, one entry per CDR3 protein. This table has under 750,000 distinct CDR3 sequences, around 11% appearing once. Source: PBMCs from blood, taken on the day of vaccination. This sequence was found in a man aged 50 or older who received an inactivated influenza vaccine. The gene calls are TRBV12-3 or TRBV12-4 and TRBJ1-6; TRBD1 might be the D (5 bases). CDR3 in DNA: TGTGCCAGCAGTGAACCAGGGAATTCACCCCTCCACTTT. Residues: CASSEPGNSPLHF.